The 20 T cell receptor beta chains presented below share a single source sample, sequenced in a study of T cells in Graves' hyperthyroidism and ophthalmopathy. Authors of the study amplified TCR beta CDR3 regions from RNA transcripts. Researchers ran a first-round RT-PCR on the TCR CDR3 using the HTBI primer set. TCRdb reprocessed the multiplex PCR reads via MiXCR and lists one record per CDR3 protein. This table holds about 600,000 distinct CDR3 sequences, approximately 15% found once. Sample: blood. These receptors came from a woman aged 18-29 years with Graves' ophthalmopathy.

Many counts were recorded for this clonotype. V and J are TRBV27 and TRBJ2-3; 12 bases are a match to TRBD2. The CDR3 consists of 22 residues. Germline lookup yields CDR1 MNHEY and CDR2 SMNVEV (reference sequence). Trimming took 2 bases from V and 5 from J; bases not matched to a gene: 23. CDR3 nucleotides: TGTGCCAGCAGTTTACGCTCGATTCCCCCCTCGTGGCTAGCGGGAGGGAGAGATACGCAGTATTTT. It yields the protein CASSLRSIPPSWLAGGRDTQYF.

This sequence joins TRBV2 and TRBJ1-2; tentative D call: TRBD1 (5 bases). CDR3 length equals 13 residues. Germline V gives CDR1 SNHLY, CDR2 FYNNEI. V was trimmed by 3 bases and J by 8 bases, leaving 13 bases between them. The DNA of the CDR3 is TGTGCCAGCAGTGACGTTGGGACGTCAGGCTACACCTTC. Translated: CASSDVGTSGYTF.

V usage is TRBV19 and J usage is TRBJ2-1, with 7 bases lining up with TRBD1. Looked up from germline, CDR1 is LNHDA and CDR2 is SQIVND (reference sequence). This CDR3 contains 15 residues. The J segment lost 2 bases and the V segment lost 2 bases, leaving 3 bases of the junction unmatched. This CDR3 reads CASSIWGQTYNEQFF. The CDR3 DNA follows: TGTGCCAGTAGTATATGGGGACAGACCTACAATGAGCAGTTCTTC.

The rearrangement joins TRBV7-9 to TRBJ2-1, with a weak D call TRBD2 (6 bases). CDR1 is SEHNR and CDR2 is FQNEAQ in the germline V gene (reference sequence). Deletions cut 1 base from V and 16 bases from J, with 20 bases between. The CDR3 totals 14 residues. CDR3: CASSLDGSKSDKFF. CDR3 DNA: TGTGCCAGCAGCTTAGACGGGAGCAAGTCAGACAAATTCTTC.

This clonotype turned up a few times. The junction departs from germline at one end; a sequencing error may be responsible. The genes are TRBV7-9 and TRBJ1-2; D uncertain. The CDR3 runs 15 residues. The V gene's germline CDR1 is SEHNR and CDR2 FQNEAQ (reference sequence). The CDR3 here is CASSPSRRLNYGHTF. The CDR3 DNA reads TGTGCCAGCAGCCCCTCTCGACGGTTAAACTATGGCCACACCTTC. The entire variable domain, with the rest obtained from reference TRBV7-9 and TRBJ1-2, is as follows: DTGVSQNPRHKITKRGQNVTFRCDPISEHNRLYWYRQTLGQGPEFLTYFQNEAQLEKSRLLSDRFSAERPKGSFSTLEIQRTEQGDSAMYLCASSPSRRLNYGHTFGSGTRLTVV.

The table lists this clonotype with a few counts. The chain uses TRBV7-9 and TRBJ2-1; 7 positions match TRBD2. The CDR3 loop spans 16 amino acids. The germline V gene has CDR1 SEHNR and CDR2 FQNEAQ (reference sequence). V shed 10 bases, J shed 4 bases, and the junction held 16 bases outside the gene matches. The CDR3 coding sequence is TGTGCCAACCTTAGTGGGGAGGGGCAAGTTTACAATGAGCAGTTCTTC. Its translation is CANLSGEGQVYNEQFF. Full variable domain (missing parts from reference TRBV7-9 and TRBJ2-1): DTGVSQNPRHKITKRGQNVTFRCDPISEHNRLYWYRQTLGQGPEFLTYFQNEAQLEKSRLLSDRFSAERPKGSFSTLEIQRTEQGDSAMYLCANLSGEGQVYNEQFFGPGTRLTVL.

This clonotype occurred many times. The V call is TRBV3-1, the J call TRBJ2-3; TRBD2 is a possible D gene (6 bases). This CDR3 has 14 amino acids. The V gene lost 1 base and the J gene lost 4 bases, with 9 bases spanning the gap. Germline loops: CDR1 LGHDT, CDR2 YNNKEL (reference sequence). DNA of the CDR3: TGTGCCAGCAGCCAAGCTGTAGCGGCAGATACGCAGTATTTT. As protein: CASSQAVAADTQYF.

This clonotype has only a few counts. V is TRBV7-9 and J is TRBJ2-5; D might be TRBD1 (5 bases). Germline CDR1 and CDR2: SEHNR and FQNEAQ (reference sequence). The CDR3 is 14 residues long. V lost 5 bases and J 4 bases, leaving 14 bases between the germline ends. The CDR3 loop is CASSRSERGETQYF. As DNA, the CDR3 is TGTGCCAGCAGCCGCTCCGAAAGGGGAGAGACCCAGTACTTC. Full variable domain (remainder filled in from reference TRBV7-9 and TRBJ2-5): DTGVSQNPRHKITKRGQNVTFRCDPISEHNRLYWYRQTLGQGPEFLTYFQNEAQLEKSRLLSDRFSAERPKGSFSTLEIQRTEQGDSAMYLCASSRSERGETQYFGPGTRLLVL.

This clonotype has just a few counts. The gene calls are TRBV20-1 and TRBJ1-5; 9 bases are a match to TRBD1. Germline V gene lookup returns CDR1 DFQATT and CDR2 SNEGSKA (reference sequence). The V and J ends lost 6 bases and 3 bases, in that order; junction bases with no gene match: 9. The CDR3 runs to 15 residues. The chain's CDR3 is CSAPRQGGFNQPQHF. The CDR3 nucleotides are TGCAGTGCCCCTAGACAGGGGGGCTTCAATCAGCCCCAGCATTTT.

The chain couples TRBV5-6 to TRBJ2-7; D is unclear. CDR1 is SGHDT and CDR2 is YYEEEE in the germline V gene. V was pared by 0 bases and J by 0 bases, with 10 bases between. CDR3 size: 15 residues. CDR3 residues: CASSLEGFSSYEQYF. DNA for the CDR3: TGTGCCAGCAGCTTGGAAGGCTTTAGCTCCTACGAGCAGTACTTC.

This clonotype was picked up many times. J is TRBJ2-6 and V is TRBV28; D might be TRBD1 (5 bases). The CDR3 spans 18 residues. The V gene's germline CDR1 is MDHEN and CDR2 SYDVKM. V was clipped by 6 bases and J by 0 bases, with 18 bases between them. This CDR3 reads CASSLDRAGFSGANVLTF. As DNA, the CDR3 is TGTGCCAGCAGCCTCGATAGAGCAGGGTTCTCTGGGGCCAACGTCCTGACTTTC.

At least ten counts were recorded for this clonotype. The chain carries TRBV28 and TRBJ2-3, with D possibly being TRBD1 (6 bases). Germline lookup yields CDR1 MDHEN and CDR2 SYDVKM. V lost 2 bases and J lost 4, with 10 bases in between. The CDR3 spans 14 residues. The chain's CDR3 is CASSLHRAADTQYF. The DNA for the CDR3 is TGTGCCAGCAGTTTACACAGGGCCGCAGATACGCAGTATTTT.

This clonotype appeared a few times. The rearrangement links TRBV29-1 to TRBJ1-2, with 9 positions matching TRBD1. This CDR3 spans 14 amino acids. Germline V gene data show CDR1 as SQVTM and CDR2 as ANQGSEA. The V and J ends lost 3 bases and 2 bases, in that order; junction bases with no gene match: 4. The CDR3 sequence is CSVDWTGVNYGYTF. CDR3 DNA: TGCAGCGTTGACTGGACAGGGGTAAACTATGGCTACACCTTC.

This clonotype showed up just a few times. A read error is possible here, since a much larger clone lies one base away. The rearrangement joins TRBV2 to TRBJ2-5; 7 bases match TRBD2. CDR1 and CDR2 from the germline V gene are SNHLY and FYNNEI. The CDR3 consists of 13 residues. CDR3 sequence reads: CTSSRGLEETQYF. The CDR3 DNA is TGTACCAGCAGTCGAGGACTAGAGGAGACCCAGTACTTC.

CDR3 in amino acids: CASRKLDGEKLFF. CDR3 bases: TGTGCCAGCAGGAAATTGGATGGTGAAAAACTGTTTTTT. The chain carries TRBV6-1 and TRBJ1-4; D gene ambiguous. V lost 6 bases and J lost 7, with 12 bases in between. The CDR3 runs 13 residues. Germline-derived CDR1 and CDR2 are MNHNS and SASEGT.

This clonotype was seen at least ten times. V usage is TRBV9 and J usage is TRBJ1-3; D is unresolved. This CDR3 has 15 amino acids. The germline gives CDR1 SGDLS, CDR2 YYNGEE. The ends were cut back, 2 bases at V and 0 bases at J, with 9 bases in the middle. The CDR3 region is CASSVDMGSGNTIYF. The CDR3 region has the DNA TGTGCCAGCAGCGTTGACATGGGCTCTGGAAACACCATATATTTT.

The gene calls are TRBV7-9 and TRBJ2-5; 11 nucleotides align to TRBD2. The CDR3 extends over 17 amino acids. Germline assignment: CDR1 SEHNR and CDR2 FQNEAQ (reference sequence). The V gene end was trimmed by 3 bases and the J gene end by 4 bases; junction bases not matched to a gene: 10. CDR3 nucleotide sequence: TGTGCCAGCAGCTTGAGTTTGCTAGCGGGAGGTGGAGAGACCCAGTACTTC. It is translated as CASSLSLLAGGGETQYF.

This chain links TRBV25-1 with TRBJ1-2; D is unclear. V was clipped by 9 bases and J by 7 bases, with 12 bases between them. Germline V gives CDR1 MGHDK, CDR2 SYGVNS. This CDR3 has 11 residues. DNA for the CDR3: TGTGCCAGACGAGACATTAGTGGCTACACCTTC. This sequence encodes CARRDISGYTF.

Many counts were recorded for this clonotype. The gene calls are TRBV6-1 and TRBJ1-1, with D tentatively TRBD1 (5 bases). Trimming removed 4 bases from V and 0 bases from J, with 9 bases in between. Germline V gene data show CDR1 as MNHNS and CDR2 as SASEGT. The CDR3 has 14 residues. CDR3 in DNA: TGTGCCAGCAGTGGGCGGGGCATGAACACTGAAGCTTTCTTT. It specifies CASSGRGMNTEAFF.

This rearrangement joins TRBV12-3 or TRBV12-4 to TRBJ2-1; 16 nucleotides align to TRBD2. The CDR3 runs to 18 residues. Trimming at V came to 4 bases and at J to 7 bases, leaving 10 bases not matched to a gene. For the CDR3, the DNA is TGTGCCAGCAGTTCCCCATTTGGGACTAGCGGGAGGGGGAATGAGCAGTTCTTC. Translation gives CASSSPFGTSGRGNEQFF.